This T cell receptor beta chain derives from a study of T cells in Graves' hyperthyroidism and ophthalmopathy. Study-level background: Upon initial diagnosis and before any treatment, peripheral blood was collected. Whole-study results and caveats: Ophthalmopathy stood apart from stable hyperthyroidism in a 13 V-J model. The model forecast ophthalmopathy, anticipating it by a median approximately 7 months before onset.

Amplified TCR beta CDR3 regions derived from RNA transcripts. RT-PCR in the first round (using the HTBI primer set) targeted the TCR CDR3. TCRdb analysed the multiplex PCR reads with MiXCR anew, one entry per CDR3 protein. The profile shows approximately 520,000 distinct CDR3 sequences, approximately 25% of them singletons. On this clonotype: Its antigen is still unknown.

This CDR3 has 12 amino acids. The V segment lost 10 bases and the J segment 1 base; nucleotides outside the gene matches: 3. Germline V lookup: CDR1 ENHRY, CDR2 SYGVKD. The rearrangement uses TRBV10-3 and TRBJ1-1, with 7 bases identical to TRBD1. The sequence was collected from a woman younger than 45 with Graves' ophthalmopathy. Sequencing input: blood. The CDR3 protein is CATRGENTEAFF. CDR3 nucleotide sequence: TGTGCCACCAGGGGGGAGAACACTGAAGCTTTCTTT.